A single sample is the source of the 23 T cell receptor beta chains below, sequenced in a study of cytomegalovirus exposure and HLA in healthy donors. PCR amplification relied on 60 Vbeta primers (plus 13 Jbeta primers). TCRdb's table, derived via immunoSEQ multiplex PCR, lists solely in-frame clones and lacks some. The sample has about 140,000 clones, approximately 70% seen once. Sequenced material: PBMCs. The receptors originated from a woman between 55 and 75 years old in good health and CMV-seronegative.

This chain joins TRBV11-2 and TRBJ1-6; weak D call: TRBD1 (5 bases). The CDR3 length is 14 residues. Germline V lookup: CDR1 SGHAT, CDR2 FQNNGV. Trimming stripped 1 base from V and 14 bases from J, with 15 bases between. The CDR3: CASSLAQGRGALHF. CDR3 DNA sequence: TGTGCCAGCAGCTTAGCGCAGGGTCGGGGGGCCCTCCACTTT.

CDR3 sequence: CASSFPGQGSGELFF. CDR3 DNA sequence: TGTGCCAGCAGTTTTCCGGGACAGGGTAGCGGGGAGCTGTTTTTT. The chain uses TRBV6-6 and TRBJ2-2; 9 nucleotides match TRBD1. The V and J ends lost 4 bases and 7 bases, in that order; junction bases with no gene match: 7. Germline CDR1 is MNHNY and CDR2 is SVGAGI (reference sequence). This CDR3 is 15 amino acids long.

A few counts support this clone. The chain employs TRBV5-6 and TRBJ1-1, with D perhaps TRBD1 (6 bases). The CDR3 is made up of 11 amino acids. Germline CDR1 is SGHDT and CDR2 is YYEEEE. V dropped 4 bases and J dropped 13 bases, with 14 bases sitting between them. CDR3 sequence reads: CASSRTGRGFF. CDR3 bases: TGTGCCAGCAGCCGTACAGGGAGAGGTTTCTTT.

V and J are TRBV7-2 and TRBJ2-1, with 16 bases fitting TRBD2. After removal of 5 bases from V and 8 bases from J, the junction contained 15 bases not matched to a gene. Germline assignment: CDR1 SGHTA and CDR2 FQGNSA. The CDR3 runs 19 residues. For the CDR3, the DNA is TGTGCCAGCAGCGCGCAGCCGGGACTAGCGGGGGGGCGGTTCGATGAGCAGTTCTTC. Amino acids: CASSAQPGLAGGRFDEQFF.

The chain joins TRBV5-1 to TRBJ2-7, with 12 positions matching TRBD2. The germline V gene encodes CDR1 SGHRS and CDR2 YFSETQ. The V and J ends lost 0 bases and 1 base, in that order; junction bases with no gene match: 8. The length of the CDR3 is 18 residues. The CDR3 here is CASSLGEVLAGGSYEQYF. Here the CDR3 DNA reads TGCGCCAGCAGCTTGGGGGAGGTACTAGCGGGAGGATCCTACGAGCAGTACTTC.

CDR3 nucleotides: TGTGCCAGCAGCACGGTCCCCGGGGTCTACGAGCAGTACTTC. This translates into CASSTVPGVYEQYF. The rearrangement links TRBV6-5 to TRBJ2-7, with a weak D call TRBD2 (5 bases). V was pared by 6 bases and J by 3 bases, with 15 bases between. There are 14 residues in the CDR3. Germline V gene lookup returns CDR1 MNHEY and CDR2 SVGAGI.

For this clone: This same CDR3 is encoded by further DNA sequences in the sample. V and J are TRBV6-5 and TRBJ1-3; possibly TRBD1 for D (6 bases). The CDR3 consists of 15 residues. The germline CDR1 and CDR2 sequences are MNHEY and SVGAGI. Trimming left V 0 bases short and J 3 bases short, with 9 bases between. CDR3 in amino acids: CASSYSEGGGNTIYF. The CDR3 DNA follows: TGTGCCAGCAGTTACTCAGAAGGGGGTGGAAACACCATATATTTT.

The chain couples TRBV7-2 to TRBJ2-5; TRBD2 aligns across 8 bases. The V segment lost 5 bases and the J segment 4 bases; nucleotides outside the gene matches: 9. Germline CDR1 SGHTA, CDR2 FQGNSA. This CDR3 has 15 amino acids. As DNA, the CDR3 is TGTGCCAGCAGCCGCGAGGGACTAGTCGGAGAGACCCAGTACTTC. This codes for CASSREGLVGETQYF. Using reference TRBV7-2 and TRBJ2-5 for the parts outside the CDR3, the full variable domain is GAGVSQSPSNKVTEKGKDVELRCDPISGHTALYWYRQSLGQGLEFLIYFQGNSAPDKSGLPSDRFSAERTGGSVSTLTIQRTQQEDSAVYLCASSREGLVGETQYFGPGTRLLVL.

This clone has more than one count but fewer than ten. The chain uses TRBV7-2 and TRBJ2-5; TRBD2 matches 9 bases. TRBJ2-7 matches the DNA end more closely, so the J call is doubtful. Looked up from germline, CDR1 is SGHTA and CDR2 is FQGNSA. This CDR3 region has 16 residues. The CDR3 DNA follows: TGTGCCAGCAGCTTAGCGGCTAGCGGGGCACCCTACGAGCAGTACTTC. Translation: CASSLAASGAPYEQYF.

V is TRBV5-6 and J is TRBJ2-7; perhaps TRBD2 as D (6 bases). The CDR3 is made up of 14 amino acids. The V gene's germline CDR1 is SGHDT and CDR2 YYEEEE. Trimming removed 4 bases at V and 5 bases at J, with 16 bases between. The CDR3 coding sequence is TGTGCCAGCAGCCAAACGGGAGTAACCGACGAGCAGTACTTC. It translates to CASSQTGVTDEQYF.

The chain links TRBV5-4 to TRBJ1-2; the match to TRBD1 covers 7 bases. J lost 7 bases, V lost 4 bases, and 7 bases had no gene match. This CDR3 is 13 amino acids long. In germline, CDR1 is SGHNT, CDR2 YYREEE (reference sequence). This chain's CDR3 is CASSTRDSGGYTF. CDR3 sequence (DNA): TGTGCCAGCAGCACAAGGGACAGTGGTGGCTACACCTTC.

This clone was detected only a few times. The chain couples TRBV6-5 to TRBJ2-7; 11 bases are shared with TRBD2. The length of the CDR3 is 15 residues. Germline trimming cut 4 bases from V and 4 bases from J; bases unmatched to any gene: 6. Germline loops: CDR1 MNHEY, CDR2 SVGAGI. In DNA, the CDR3 is TGTGCCAGCAGTTTACTAGCGGGAGCGGGGTACGAGCAGTACTTC. It encodes CASSLLAGAGYEQYF.

This rearrangement joins TRBV14 to TRBJ2-3, with TRBD2 matching 9 bases. The germline gives CDR1 SGHDN, CDR2 FVKESK. With 2 bases clipped from V and 6 bases from J, the junction kept 3 bases outside the gene matches. The CDR3 covers 14 residues. CDR3 DNA sequence: TGTGCCAGCAGCCAATCGCGGGGGGGGGATACGCAGTATTTT. This translates into CASSQSRGGDTQYF.

This clone occurred a few times. V gene TRBV7-2 combines with J gene TRBJ2-3; D may be TRBD1 (5 bases). The CDR3 runs to 15 residues. With 7 bases removed from V and 4 bases from J, the gap between germline ends came to 18 bases. CDR1 is SGHTA and CDR2 is FQGNSA in the germline V gene. The CDR3 DNA sequence: TGTGCCAGCACCCTGGGGCGCCTTGGCCCAGATACGCAGTATTTT. Translation: CASTLGRLGPDTQYF. Full variable domain (missing parts from reference TRBV7-2 and TRBJ2-3): GAGVSQSPSNKVTEKGKDVELRCDPISGHTALYWYRQSLGQGLEFLIYFQGNSAPDKSGLPSDRFSAERTGGSVSTLTIQRTQQEDSAVYLCASTLGRLGPDTQYFGPGTRLTVL.

The gene calls are TRBV5-3 and TRBJ2-2, with 9 bases lining up with TRBD1. TRBV5-3 carries the ORF label, with uncertain function. The CDR3 contains 17 residues. Unmatched junction bases numbered 8, after V lost 1 base and J lost 4 bases. CDR3 amino acids: CARSLRRGQGCTGELFF. CDR3 nucleotide sequence: TGTGCCAGAAGCTTGAGGAGGGGACAGGGATGCACCGGGGAGCTGTTTTTT.

The chain uses TRBV5-4 and TRBJ2-5, with 8 bases fitting TRBD2. The DNA end is a closer match to TRBJ2-7, so the J assignment may be wrong. The germline CDR1 and CDR2 sequences are SGHNT and YYREEE (reference sequence). The CDR3 covers 13 residues. The CDR3 spells CASSRGGSYEQYF. The CDR3 DNA sequence: TGTGCCAGCAGCCGGGGGGGGTCCTACGAGCAGTACTTC.

The rearrangement joins TRBV7-8 to TRBJ2-5; weak D call: TRBD1 (7 bases). This CDR3 is 14 amino acids long. Germline CDR1 SGHVS, CDR2 FQNEAQ. V lost 6 bases to trimming and J lost 5 bases, with 16 bases between them. CDR3 amino acids: CASSRGRGEETQYF. In DNA, the CDR3 is TGTGCCAGCAGTCGAGGCAGGGGGGAGGAGACCCAGTACTTC.

The rearrangement links TRBV7-6 to TRBJ1-2; 7 nucleotides agree with TRBD1. J gave up 7 bases and V 3 bases, and 14 bases lay outside the gene matches. Germline lookup yields CDR1 SGHVS and CDR2 FNYEAQ. This CDR3 is 16 amino acids long. This CDR3 is CASSLGQPQTGSGYTF. The CDR3 DNA reads TGTGCCAGCAGCTTGGGACAGCCTCAAACAGGGAGTGGCTACACCTTC. Supplemented by reference TRBV7-6 and TRBJ1-2, the full variable domain reads GAGVSQSPRYKVTKRGQDVALRCDPISGHVSLYWYRQALGQGPEFLTYFNYEAQQDKSGLPNDRFSAERPEGSISTLTIQRTEQRDSAMYRCASSLGQPQTGSGYTFGSGTRLTVV.

This sequence joins TRBV10-1 and TRBJ2-3, with TRBD1 matching 10 bases. CDR1 is WNHNN and CDR2 is SYGVQD in the germline V gene (reference sequence). V lost 6 bases and J lost 6; bases outside the gene matches: 3. The CDR3 is 13 amino acids. This CDR3 is CASRRTGGDTQYF. The CDR3 region has the DNA TGCGCCAGCAGGCGGACAGGGGGGGATACGCAGTATTTT.

The CDR3 DNA follows: TGTGCCAGCAGCTTAAATTCGGGGGGTGGCTACACCTTC. As protein: CASSLNSGGGYTF. V is TRBV7-3 and J is TRBJ1-2; a possible D gene is TRBD1 (5 bases). V lost 1 base and J 7 bases, leaving 10 bases between the germline ends. The CDR3 sequence is 13 residues long. Germline CDR1 and CDR2: SGHTA and FQGTGA.

The chain links TRBV29-1 to TRBJ2-5; D is perhaps TRBD1 (6 bases). Germline CDR1 reads SQVTM; CDR2 reads ANQGSEA. This CDR3 has 13 amino acids. The ends were cut back, 5 bases at V and 10 bases at J, with 20 bases in the middle. The CDR3 region is CSVFVPTGLVQYF. Here the CDR3 DNA reads TGCAGCGTTTTCGTACCCACAGGGTTAGTCCAGTACTTC.

The rearrangement uses TRBV28 and TRBJ1-5; D gene uncertain. The CDR3 extends over 15 amino acids. CDR1 and CDR2 from the germline V gene are MDHEN and SYDVKM. V was cut by 1 base and J by 1 base, with 8 bases left in between. The CDR3 DNA reads as TGTGCCAGCAGTTTATTGTCCGTAAGCAATCAGCCCCAGCATTTT. Translation gives CASSLLSVSNQPQHF.

The chain employs TRBV4-2 and TRBJ2-3; 8 nucleotides match TRBD2. The junction had 6 bases not matched to a gene; V was cut back by 0 bases and J by 4 bases. The germline V gene encodes CDR1 LGHNA and CDR2 YNFKEQ. The length of the CDR3 is 16 residues. CDR3 protein: CASSQDRGSGADTQYF. CDR3 DNA: TGTGCCAGCAGCCAAGATCGTGGTAGCGGGGCAGATACGCAGTATTTT.